This is a list of T cell receptor beta chains from one sample in a study of PD-1 blockade in mismatch repair-deficient tumors. Sequencing used immunoSEQ multiplex PCR; TCRdb keeps in-frame clones, though not all of them. Of 130,000 or so clones in the sample, around 87% were seen once. The material sequenced was peripheral blood, taken 44 weeks after starting pembrolizumab. Every receptor here comes from an adult with mismatch repair-deficient cancer. The CDR3 runs from the conserved cysteine through the conserved F or W.

v_call	j_call	cdr3_aa
TRBV6-5	TRBJ2-1	CASNPFSGTGDEQFF
TRBV30	TRBJ2-2	CAWSVPGVPTGELFF
TRBV6-6	TRBJ2-7	CASSYLGLNEQYF
TRBV6-5	TRBJ2-2	CASSFGQFTGELFF
TRBV5-6	TRBJ1-1	CASSLARRGMNTEAFF
TRBV6-5	TRBJ1-1	CASTVGQGKGEAFF
TRBV30	TRBJ2-7	CAWSVTASRSYEQYF
TRBV13	TRBJ2-1	CASSLSPGLADSGNEQFF
TRBV11-2	TRBJ2-1	CASSLEEGLAAYNEQFF
TRBV19	TRBJ2-7	CASKSGTHEQYF
TRBV11-3	TRBJ2-6	CASSTRQGAPGANVLTF
TRBV5-4	TRBJ1-1	CASSLLGDTEAFF
TRBV2	TRBJ1-1	CASSEIKTEAFF
TRBV6-5	TRBJ1-2	CASSYGRGTYGYTF
TRBV30	TRBJ2-4	CAWSQRRRSKNIQYF
TRBV5-4	TRBJ2-3	CASRNTRGLGDTQYF
TRBV7-8	TRBJ2-1	CASSLVGLAYNEQFF
TRBV7-8	TRBJ2-2	CASSFQAFTGELFF
TRBV11-2	TRBJ2-7	CASSLSSGPYEQYF
TRBV11-2	TRBJ1-1	CASSLGPKFGYTEAFF
TRBV11-2	TRBJ2-1	CASSLESPPYNEQFF
TRBV2	TRBJ2-7	CASSGAGGRAEQYF